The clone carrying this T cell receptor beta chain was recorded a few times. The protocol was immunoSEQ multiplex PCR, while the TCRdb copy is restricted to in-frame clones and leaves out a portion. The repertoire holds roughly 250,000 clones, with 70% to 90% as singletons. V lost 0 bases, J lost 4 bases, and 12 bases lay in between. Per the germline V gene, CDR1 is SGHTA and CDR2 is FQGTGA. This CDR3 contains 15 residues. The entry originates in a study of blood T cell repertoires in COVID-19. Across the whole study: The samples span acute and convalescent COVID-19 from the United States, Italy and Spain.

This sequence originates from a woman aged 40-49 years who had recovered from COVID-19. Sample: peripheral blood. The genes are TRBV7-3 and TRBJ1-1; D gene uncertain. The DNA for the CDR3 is TGTGCCAGCAGCTTAACTATAATGAGGGCCACTGAAGCTTTCTTT. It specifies CASSLTIMRATEAFF. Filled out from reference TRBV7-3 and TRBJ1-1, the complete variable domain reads GAGVSQTPSNKVTEKGKYVELRCDPISGHTALYWYRQSLGQGPEFLIYFQGTGAADDSGLPNDRFFAVRPEGSVSTLKIQRTERGDSAVYLCASSLTIMRATEAFFGQGTRLTVV.